Here is one T cell receptor beta chain with its context. The table came from immunoSEQ multiplex PCR; TCRdb's copy has only in-frame clones and leaves some out. The profile shows fewer than 25,000 clones, over 80% of them singletons. The CDR3 contains 13 residues. Germline V gene data show CDR1 as SQVTM and CDR2 as ANQGSEA. The V and J ends lost 6 bases and 0 bases respectively, with 12 bases between them. The data stem from a study of sequential checkpoint blockade in melanoma. The overall study: Patients were randomized 1:1 to nivolumab-then-ipilimumab or ipilimumab-then-nivolumab first-line. Maintenance nivolumab came after either treatment sequence.

Treatment described: randomized to nivolumab then ipilimumab (arm A) or the reverse (arm B). None of the patients previously received DNA-damaging chemotherapy. Live CD3+CD8+ CD19− CD56− cells were sorted from PBMCs. Here the sequenced sample was CD8+ T cells sorted from blood (inferred from file names), taken from a patient given nivolumab and ipilimumab in sequence. The V call is TRBV29-1, the J call TRBJ2-7; tentative D call: TRBD2 (6 bases). This clonotype was obtained from a human donor with melanoma. The CDR3 nucleotides are TGCAGCGTCGACGGGGGACTCTCCTACGAGCAGTACTTC. It translates to CSVDGGLSYEQYF.